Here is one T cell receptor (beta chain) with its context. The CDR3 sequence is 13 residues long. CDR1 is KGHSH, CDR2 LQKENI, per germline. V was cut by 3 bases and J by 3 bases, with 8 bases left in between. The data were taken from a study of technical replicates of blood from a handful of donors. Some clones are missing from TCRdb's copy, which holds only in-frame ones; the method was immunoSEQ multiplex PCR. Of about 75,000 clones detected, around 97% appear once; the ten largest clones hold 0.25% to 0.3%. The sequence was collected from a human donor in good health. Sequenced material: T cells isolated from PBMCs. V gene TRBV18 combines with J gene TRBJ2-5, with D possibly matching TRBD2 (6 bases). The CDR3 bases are TGTGCCAGCTCACCCGGACTAAAAGAGACCCAGTACTTC. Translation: CASSPGLKETQYF.